The clone carrying this T cell receptor (beta chain) has only a few counts. The data are from a study of blood T cell repertoires in COVID-19. Using immunoSEQ multiplex PCR, the repertoire was profiled, and TCRdb retains in-frame clones only, with some absent. The sample has 200,000 to 250,000 clones; 85% to 90% are singletons. The J segment lost 6 bases and the V segment lost 2 bases, leaving 5 bases of the junction unmatched. There are 14 residues in the CDR3. Germline CDR1 reads SGHTA; CDR2 reads FQGNSA. The participants were between roughly 18 and 89 years old and came from 24 US areas. Participants reported their clinical history, and cohort assignment relied on those reports.

The chain uses TRBV7-2 and TRBJ1-2; 8 positions agree with TRBD1. The source is a woman aged 45-60 years in a cohort exposed to, infected with or recovered from COVID-19 (not recorded which). Sequencing was carried out using PBMCs or T cells enriched from blood (not recorded which). CDR3 bases: TGTGCCAGCAGCTTACTTCAGGGGGCTGATGGCTACACCTTC. Translated: CASSLLQGADGYTF.